This T cell receptor beta chain is drawn from a study of cytomegalovirus exposure and HLA in healthy donors. Study-wide points: For most TCR sequences rarity was the rule, although some public TCRs occurred in many donors. Diagnosis of cytomegalovirus status made by the classifier reportedly showed high specificity and sensitivity.

Turning to this clone: Its antigen is not identified.

The data were produced by immunoSEQ multiplex PCR, yet TCRdb's version contains in-frame clones alone and is incomplete. Here the sample spans more than 110,000 clones, about 94% being singletons. The TCR originated in a man aged 18 to 30 in good health and CMV-seropositive. Sequenced input: PBMCs.

The DNA of the CDR3 is TGTGCCAGCTCATCCCGGGGAGGCCGCAATCAGCCCCAGCATTTT. It is translated as CASSSRGGRNQPQHF. This chain links TRBV18 with TRBJ1-5; D call uncertain. The CDR3 has 15 amino acids. Germline CDR1 KGHSH, CDR2 LQKENI. The V end was cut by 5 bases, the J end by 2 bases, with 13 bases between.